This T cell receptor beta chain appears in the sequencing data of a study of blood T cell repertoires in COVID-19. Study in general: Samples taken during acute and convalescent COVID-19 were collected in the United States, Italy and Spain. The cDNA or gDNA used as material had been derived from T cells, B-cell-depleted T cells, or PBMCs.

The germline V and J ends were trimmed by 6 bases and 4 bases, with 13 bases remaining between them. This CDR3 contains 15 residues. CDR1 MDHEN and CDR2 SYDVKM come from the germline V gene. The repertoire was sequenced with immunoSEQ multiplex PCR; TCRdb's copy has only in-frame clones and lacks some. The profile covers some 150,000 clones, with 80% to 90% appearing a single time and about 7% taken by the ten largest. This clone was detected once. The specimen sequenced was peripheral blood. The chain has TRBV28 and TRBJ1-6; unclear D gene. This TCR was recovered from a woman between 45 and 60 years old in a cohort sampled during active or convalescent COVID-19. The CDR3 reads CASRKPGAYNSPLHF. DNA of the CDR3: TGTGCCAGCAGGAAACCGGGTGCATATAATTCACCCCTCCACTTT.